These 24 T cell receptor beta chains originate from one sample sequenced in a study of CD8 T cells in Susac syndrome. It was with random hexamers that about 0.45 to 1 ug RNA was reverse transcribed. One entry per CDR3 protein, called by TCRdb with MiXCR from the immunoSEQ multiplex PCR reads. The sample holds 150,000 to 200,000 distinct CDR3 sequences, 90% to 96% seen once. The source material was CD4+ T cells from PBMCs. The receptors here all came from a human donor with multiple sclerosis.

This chain links TRBV25-1 with TRBJ1-1, with D possibly matching TRBD1 (5 bases). Germline V gives CDR1 MGHDK, CDR2 SYGVNS. V dropped 4 bases and J dropped 1 base, with 10 bases sitting between them. This CDR3 is built from 14 residues. The CDR3 here is CASSALDRNTEAFF. The CDR3 nucleotides are TGTGCCAGCAGTGCCCTAGACAGGAACACTGAAGCTTTCTTT.

The chain uses TRBV6-6 and TRBJ1-1; D gene unclear. The germline CDR1 and CDR2 sequences are MNHNY and SVGAGI (reference sequence). V was shortened by 5 bases and J by 4 bases, with 14 bases between the two germline ends. The CDR3 loop spans 14 amino acids. The CDR3 nucleotides are TGTGCCAGCAGTCCGGTGAGCGCGATCACTGAAGCTTTCTTT. This translates into CASSPVSAITEAFF.

The chain employs TRBV18 and TRBJ1-4; D gene unclear. The V end was cut by 3 bases, the J end by 12 bases, with 17 bases between. The CDR3 spans 14 residues. Germline CDR1 reads KGHSH; CDR2 reads LQKENI. The CDR3 region has the DNA TGTGCCAGCTCACCCGCGGCCCTGGGAGAACAACTGTTTTTT. This codes for CASSPAALGEQLFF.

The chain uses TRBV3-1 and TRBJ2-3; D call uncertain. Trimming took 1 base from V and 0 from J, leaving 11 bases between them. CDR1 and CDR2 from the germline V gene are LGHDT and YNNKEL (reference sequence). The CDR3 extends over 16 amino acids. For the CDR3, the DNA is TGTGCCAGCAGCCAAGGACCCCTCGGTAGCACAGATACGCAGTATTTT. Amino acid sequence: CASSQGPLGSTDTQYF.

The chain carries TRBV18 and TRBJ2-1; TRBD2 agrees at 8 bases. Germline assignment: CDR1 KGHSH and CDR2 LQKENI. With V trimmed by 2 bases and J by 16 bases, 10 bases remained unmatched. The CDR3 length is 13 residues. For the CDR3, the DNA is TGTGCCAGCTCACCATTGCGGGAGGCCGGAAGATTCTTC. Its protein is CASSPLREAGRFF.

The chain carries TRBV29-1 and TRBJ1-2; D is ambiguous. Per the germline V gene, CDR1 is SQVTM and CDR2 is ANQGSEA. The CDR3 covers 11 residues. V was shortened by 2 bases and J by 4 bases, with 5 bases between the two germline ends. The CDR3: CSVEPGYGYTF. In DNA form, the CDR3 reads TGCAGCGTTGAACCGGGCTATGGCTACACCTTC.

J is TRBJ2-7 and V is TRBV28, with a weak D call TRBD1 (6 bases). Trimming removed 2 bases from V and 3 bases from J, with 14 bases in between. This CDR3 has 15 amino acids. The germline CDR1 and CDR2 sequences are MDHEN and SYDVKM. CDR3 sequence: CASSLGTSGIYEQYF. As DNA, the CDR3 is TGTGCCAGCAGTTTAGGGACATCTGGGATCTACGAGCAGTACTTC.

The rearrangement uses TRBV20-1 and TRBJ2-5, with a weak D call TRBD1 (6 bases). V was shortened by 5 bases and J by 4 bases, with 11 bases between the two germline ends. This CDR3 has 12 residues. Germline values: CDR1 DFQATT, CDR2 SNEGSKA (reference sequence). The CDR3 protein is CSAYTGRETQYF. CDR3 coding DNA: TGCAGTGCTTACACAGGGCGAGAGACCCAGTACTTC.

CDR3 sequence (DNA): TGTGCCAGCAGTTGGGGGGCGGACACTGAAGCTTTCTTT. This translates into CASSWGADTEAFF. The V gene is TRBV6-5, the J gene TRBJ1-1; possible D gene TRBD1, 6 bases. Germline V gene lookup returns CDR1 MNHEY and CDR2 SVGAGI. The CDR3 spans 13 residues. V was clipped by 4 bases and J by 3 bases, with 9 bases between them.

The chain carries TRBV30 and TRBJ1-1, with 7 bases lining up with TRBD1. The CDR3 loop spans 14 amino acids. In germline, CDR1 is GTSNPN, CDR2 SVGIG (reference sequence). The trim removed 3 bases at V and 2 bases at J, leaving 6 bases unmatched. The CDR3 here is CAWRGGGANTEAFF. The CDR3 nucleotides read TGTGCCTGGAGGGGAGGGGGCGCTAACACTGAAGCTTTCTTT.

V is TRBV5-1 and J is TRBJ2-5; TRBD2 agrees at 13 bases. There are 17 residues in the CDR3. Germline lookup yields CDR1 SGHRS and CDR2 YFSETQ. J was trimmed by 0 bases and V by 4 bases; bases with no gene match: 6. The CDR3 DNA is TGCGCCAGCAGCCGGACTAGCGGGGGCGGCTACCAAGAGACCCAGTACTTC. This codes for CASSRTSGGGYQETQYF.

The J gene is TRBJ2-1, the V gene TRBV29-1; TRBD2 matches 13 bases. Trimming at V came to 3 bases and at J to 4 bases, leaving 6 bases not matched to a gene. This CDR3 has 16 amino acids. The germline CDR1 and CDR2 sequences are SQVTM and ANQGSEA. The CDR3 DNA sequence: TGCAGCGTTGACGAAGGGACTAGCGGGGCTTACAATGAGCAGTTCTTC. Amino acid sequence: CSVDEGTSGAYNEQFF.

The chain carries TRBV15 and TRBJ1-2, with TRBD1 identical over 7 bases. CDR1 is LNHNV, CDR2 YYDKDF, per germline (reference sequence). This CDR3 spans 15 amino acids. V trimming: 1 base; J trimming: 8 bases; junction bases outside the gene matches: 10. In DNA, the CDR3 is TGTGCCACCAGCAGAGTACGTCCCCTGACAGGGGGCTACACCTTC. It yields the protein CATSRVRPLTGGYTF.

This clonotype was seen only once. The chain couples TRBV29-1 to TRBJ2-1, with unresolved D. Trimming left V 4 bases short and J 9 bases short, with 19 bases between. The CDR3 contains 14 residues. CDR1 is SQVTM and CDR2 is ANQGSEA in the germline V gene. In nucleotides, the CDR3 is TGCAGCGTTGGTACGCAGCTTTGGTTAGCTGAGCAGTTCTTC. Amino acid sequence: CSVGTQLWLAEQFF.

The chain is built from TRBV20-1 and TRBJ1-5; D perhaps matches TRBD1 (5 bases). CDR1 and CDR2 from the germline V gene are DFQATT and SNEGSKA (reference sequence). The CDR3 is made up of 16 amino acids. The V end was cut by 1 base, the J end by 3 bases, with 16 bases between. CDR3 loop: CSARVLDWGDNQPQHF. As DNA, the CDR3 is TGCAGTGCTAGAGTGCTGGACTGGGGGGACAATCAGCCCCAGCATTTT.

V and J are TRBV30 and TRBJ2-1; tentative D call: TRBD1 (6 bases). Trimming shortened V by 5 bases and J by 5 bases, and 19 bases separated the two germline ends. The CDR3 consists of 15 residues. The V gene's germline CDR1 is GTSNPN and CDR2 SVGIG (reference sequence). CDR3 in DNA: TGTGCCTGGGTACAGGGAATGGGCATCCACAATGAGCAGTTCTTC. As protein: CAWVQGMGIHNEQFF.

The rearrangement links TRBV27 to TRBJ1-2; D is unclear. Germline loops: CDR1 MNHEY, CDR2 SMNVEV (reference sequence). The CDR3 has 13 amino acids. V shed 6 bases and J shed 1 base, with 9 bases lying between them. CDR3 in amino acids: CASSSSRNYGYTF. Here the CDR3 DNA reads TGTGCCAGCAGCTCTAGCCGTAACTATGGCTACACCTTC.

The J gene is TRBJ2-7, the V gene TRBV24-1; 10 bases are a match to TRBD1. CDR1 and CDR2 (germline): KGHDR, SFDVKD. The ends lost 5 bases at V and 4 bases at J; junction bases unmatched: 10. The CDR3 length is 16 residues. CDR3 coding DNA: TGTGCCACCAGTGCCCGCTCCCGGACAGGGGGGTACGAGCAGTACTTC. This encodes CATSARSRTGGYEQYF.

This rearrangement joins TRBV20-1 to TRBJ1-6, with D possibly matching TRBD1 (5 bases). The CDR3 contains 13 residues. Trimming cost V 6 bases and J 13 bases, with 19 bases left between them. The germline V gene has CDR1 DFQATT and CDR2 SNEGSKA (reference sequence). CDR3 bases: TGCAGTGCCTCTCCAAGACAGCAGGGCCCCCTCCACTTT. It translates to CSASPRQQGPLHF.

The CDR3 spells CATTRGTDRNYGYTF. The CDR3 region has the DNA TGTGCCACTACCCGAGGGACGGACAGAAACTATGGCTACACCTTC. The chain couples TRBV4-2 to TRBJ1-2; tentative D call: TRBD1 (6 bases). CDR1 LGHNA and CDR2 YNFKEQ come from the germline V gene. Trimming left V 10 bases short and J 2 bases short, with 20 bases between. The CDR3 covers 15 residues.

The chain recombines TRBV9 with TRBJ2-7, with D perhaps matching TRBD1 (5 bases). Germline V gives CDR1 SGDLS, CDR2 YYNGEE. The CDR3 length is 13 residues. Between the trimmed V and J ends, which lost 7 bases and 4 bases, there was a span of 15 bases. The CDR3 is CASSESQGYEQYF. CDR3 nucleotides: TGTGCCAGCTCTGAGTCTCAGGGTTACGAGCAGTACTTC.

The chain has TRBV28 and TRBJ2-5; no firm D call. The V end lost 6 bases, the J end lost 2 bases, and 16 bases lay between the germline ends. Germline-derived CDR1 and CDR2 are MDHEN and SYDVKM. This CDR3 comprises 15 residues. The CDR3 loop reads CASSPPHPAQETQYF. The CDR3 DNA is TGTGCCAGCAGCCCGCCCCATCCAGCTCAAGAGACCCAGTACTTC. The full variable domain, with the rest looked up from reference TRBV28 and TRBJ2-5, is DVKVTQSSRYLVKRTGEKVFLECVQDMDHENMFWYRQDPGLGLRLIYFSYDVKMKEKGDIPEGYSVSREKKERFSLILESASTNQTSMYLCASSPPHPAQETQYFGPGTRLLVL.

This chain links TRBV6-2 or TRBV6-3 with TRBJ2-2, with no clear D. Per the germline V gene, CDR1 is MNHEY and CDR2 is SVGEGT. V was shortened by 7 bases and J by 6 bases, with 12 bases between the two germline ends. This CDR3 contains 13 residues. The CDR3 bases are TGTGCCAGCACCCAGACGAAGGCCGGGGAGCTGTTTTTT. As protein: CASTQTKAGELFF.

The chain combines TRBV19 with TRBJ1-2; the D is unclear. CDR1 and CDR2 from the germline V gene are LNHDA and SQIVND (reference sequence). Trimming cost V 7 bases and J 2 bases, with 14 bases left between them. The CDR3 runs to 14 residues. CDR3 DNA: TGTGCCAGTACCTCCGGACTGAGCAACTATGGCTACACCTTC. This sequence encodes CASTSGLSNYGYTF.